This T cell receptor (beta chain) is from a study of blood T cell repertoires in COVID-19. Measured with immunoSEQ multiplex PCR; TCRdb has only the in-frame clones, and not every one. Of some 300,000 clones in the sample, 88% were seen once. V shed 5 bases and J 3 bases; nucleotides not matched to a gene: 5. This CDR3 is 15 amino acids long. Germline CDR1 is SGHNT and CDR2 is YENEEA. The chain links TRBV11-3 to TRBJ2-7; 12 bases align to TRBD2. Sequencing used PBMCs or T cells enriched from blood (not recorded which). This clonotype was sampled from a woman aged 25 to 45 who had recovered from COVID-19. CDR3 DNA: TGTGCCAGCAGCCGTGGACTAGCGGGGAACTACGAGCAGTACTTC. Translated: CASSRGLAGNYEQYF.